These 32 T cell receptor beta chains originate from one sample sequenced in a study of blood T cell repertoires in COVID-19. The table came from immunoSEQ multiplex PCR; TCRdb's copy has only in-frame clones and leaves some out. The sample shows some 120,000 clones, 84% of them seen only once. Material: peripheral blood. These receptors all come from a woman between 55 and 75 years old with acute or convalescent COVID-19.

This chain joins TRBV19 and TRBJ1-2; 9 nucleotides match TRBD1. The CDR3 totals 14 residues. Germline assignment: CDR1 LNHDA and CDR2 SQIVND (reference sequence). With V trimmed by 6 bases and J by 4 bases, 6 bases remained unmatched. The CDR3 bases are TGTGCCAGTAGCCTAACAGGGGGCACCTATGGCTACACCTTC. Protein product: CASSLTGGTYGYTF.

The table lists this clone with a count of one. The rearrangement joins TRBV10-3 to TRBJ1-2, with D perhaps TRBD1 (6 bases). The CDR3 is 16 residues long. Trimming shortened V by 0 bases and J by 8 bases, and 19 bases separated the two germline ends. Germline V gives CDR1 ENHRY, CDR2 SYGVKD. The CDR3 sequence is CAISESTGRKGTGYTF. In DNA form, the CDR3 reads TGTGCCATCAGTGAGTCGACAGGCAGGAAGGGAACCGGCTACACCTTC.

The chain carries TRBV2 and TRBJ2-7, with D maybe TRBD1 (6 bases). Germline CDR1 reads SNHLY; CDR2 reads FYNNEI. The CDR3 consists of 15 residues. Trimming shortened V by 1 base and J by 9 bases, and 19 bases separated the two germline ends. The chain's CDR3 is CASSEVGGPNRVQYV. CDR3 DNA: TGTGCCAGCAGTGAAGTAGGGGGACCTAATCGGGTGCAGTACGTC.

This clone was found a few times. The V call is TRBV20-1, the J call TRBJ2-3; 7 bases align to TRBD2. CDR1 DFQATT and CDR2 SNEGSKA come from the germline V gene (reference sequence). The V and J ends lost 4 bases and 14 bases, in that order; junction bases with no gene match: 9. The CDR3 sequence is 11 residues long. This CDR3 reads CSATRGDRLYF. As DNA, the CDR3 is TGCAGTGCTACTCGGGGGGATCGCTTGTATTTT.

The chain uses TRBV2 and TRBJ2-6; 7 nucleotides align to TRBD1. The CDR3 contains 19 residues. CDR1 is SNHLY and CDR2 is FYNNEI in the germline V gene. With V trimmed by 1 base and J by 0 bases, 9 bases remained unmatched. This CDR3 is CASSEGGHRGNSGANVLTF. CDR3 nucleotides: TGTGCCAGCAGTGAAGGAGGGCACAGGGGAAACTCTGGGGCCAACGTCCTGACTTTC.

Notes on this clone: Other DNA variants within this sample encode the same CDR3. The chain links TRBV6-1 to TRBJ1-5, with a possible D match to TRBD1 (5 bases). From germline, CDR1 is MNHNS and CDR2 SASEGT. V was shortened by 3 bases and J by 3 bases, with 9 bases between the two germline ends. The CDR3 is 14 residues long. The CDR3 spells CASSEGQANQPQHF. The CDR3 DNA reads TGTGCCAGCAGTGAGGGGCAGGCCAATCAGCCCCAGCATTTT.

The V gene is TRBV19, the J gene TRBJ1-5, with D maybe TRBD1 (5 bases). The CDR3 spans 13 residues. Trimming stripped 6 bases from V and 5 bases from J, with 11 bases between. CDR1 LNHDA and CDR2 SQIVND come from the germline V gene (reference sequence). CDR3 sequence (DNA): TGTGCCAGTAGAGGCGAAGGGGATCAGCCCCAGCATTTT. This codes for CASRGEGDQPQHF.

The V and J genes are TRBV20-1 and TRBJ1-1; 8 nucleotides match TRBD1. The CDR3 totals 13 residues. Germline CDR1 and CDR2: DFQATT and SNEGSKA (reference sequence). With 3 bases clipped from V and 8 bases from J, the junction kept 8 bases outside the gene matches. CDR3 region: CSASHSRGREAFF. CDR3 bases: TGCAGTGCTAGTCATAGCAGGGGGCGCGAAGCTTTCTTT.

The V and J genes are TRBV4-1 and TRBJ1-5, with D hard to call. Germline values: CDR1 MGHRA, CDR2 YSYEKL. V shed 1 base and J shed 7 bases, with 11 bases lying between them. The CDR3 loop spans 14 amino acids. This CDR3 reads CASSQVGGDQPQHF. The CDR3, as DNA: TGCGCCAGCAGCCAAGTAGGAGGAGACCAGCCCCAGCATTTT.

This chain uses TRBV7-9 with TRBJ2-5; 7 bases line up with TRBD2. J gave up 4 bases and V 6 bases, and 8 bases lay outside the gene matches. The CDR3 spans 14 residues. Germline-derived CDR1 and CDR2 are SEHNR and FQNEAQ (reference sequence). CDR3 residues: CASRASGERETQYF. The CDR3 DNA follows: TGTGCCAGCAGGGCGAGCGGGGAAAGAGAGACCCAGTACTTC.

The genes are TRBV12-3 or TRBV12-4 and TRBJ1-4; maybe TRBD1 (5 bases). This CDR3 comprises 13 residues. Trimming left V 6 bases short and J 7 bases short, with 12 bases between. CDR3 residues: CASRGGPGEKLFF. DNA for the CDR3: TGTGCCAGCAGGGGGGGTCCTGGTGAAAAACTGTTTTTT.

The genes are TRBV29-1 and TRBJ1-2; D perhaps matches TRBD1 (6 bases). Germline V gene data show CDR1 as SQVTM and CDR2 as ANQGSEA. V was clipped by 4 bases and J by 4 bases, with 10 bases between them. This CDR3 is built from 12 residues. CDR3 bases: TGCAGCGTTGTGGGGGCCAGCTATGGCTACACCTTC. Its translation is CSVVGASYGYTF.

This clone has only one observation. This chain links TRBV5-4 with TRBJ2-1; 11 bases agree with TRBD2. CDR3 length: 17 amino acids. CDR1 and CDR2 (germline): SGHNT, YYREEE (reference sequence). V shed 4 bases and J 0 bases; nucleotides not matched to a gene: 6. The CDR3 DNA sequence: TGTGCCAGCAGCCCCGGGACTAGCGGCAGCTCCTACAATGAGCAGTTCTTC. Encoded protein: CASSPGTSGSSYNEQFF.

The table lists this clone with a count of one. The chain joins TRBV5-1 to TRBJ1-1, with 7 positions matching TRBD1. Germline-derived CDR1 and CDR2 are SGHRS and YFSETQ. The V segment lost 3 bases and the J segment 6 bases; nucleotides outside the gene matches: 8. The CDR3 has 14 residues. CDR3 nucleotides: TGCGCCAGCAGCTCACAGGGGAGTGACGCTGAAGCTTTCTTT. Translated: CASSSQGSDAEAFF.

The chain has TRBV10-1 and TRBJ2-3; TRBD1 matches 10 bases. Trimming removed 4 bases from V and 6 bases from J; junction bases left unmatched: 4. CDR3 length equals 14 residues. Germline V gives CDR1 WNHNN, CDR2 SYGVQD (reference sequence). The CDR3 region has the DNA TGCGCCAGCAGTGGGACAGGGGGATATGATACGCAGTATTTT. Residues: CASSGTGGYDTQYF.

CDR3 nucleotides: TGTGCCAGCTCACCTGGTCAGGTGTTAGAGACCCAGTACTTC. Protein product: CASSPGQVLETQYF. The V and J genes are TRBV18 and TRBJ2-5; D remains ambiguous. Deletions cut 3 bases from V and 4 bases from J, with 12 bases between. The CDR3 has 14 residues. Germline V CDR1 and CDR2: KGHSH, LQKENI. Full variable domain (outside the CDR3, taken from reference TRBV18 and TRBJ2-5): NAGVMQNPRHLVRRRGQEARLRCSPMKGHSHVYWYRQLPEEGLKFMVYLQKENIIDESGMPKERFSAEFPKEGPSILRIQQVVRGDSAAYFCASSPGQVLETQYFGPGTRLLVL.

The V gene is TRBV6-5, the J gene TRBJ1-5; no clear D gene. Looked up from germline, CDR1 is MNHEY and CDR2 is SVGAGI. The CDR3 has 14 residues. Trimming stripped 7 bases from V and 5 bases from J, with 15 bases between. The CDR3 bases are TGTGCCAGCAACCCCGTACGCCGGGATCAGCCCCAGCATTTT. Translation: CASNPVRRDQPQHF.

This clone has only a few counts. The chain is built from TRBV20-1 and TRBJ1-1; D remains unclear. With 3 bases removed from V and 1 base from J, the gap between germline ends came to 12 bases. This CDR3 comprises 14 residues. The germline gives CDR1 DFQATT, CDR2 SNEGSKA (reference sequence). CDR3 sequence (DNA): TGCAGTGCTAGTCTCCTTGGGCAGAACACTGAAGCTTTCTTT. It translates to CSASLLGQNTEAFF.

DNA of the CDR3: TGTGCCAGCAGCAACCGGGACAGAAGCCAAGAGACCCAGTACTTC. This sequence encodes CASSNRDRSQETQYF. The chain recombines TRBV5-4 with TRBJ2-5, with TRBD1 matching 7 bases. Germline CDR1 is SGHNT and CDR2 is YYREEE (reference sequence). With 4 bases clipped from V and 1 base from J, the junction kept 7 bases outside the gene matches. The CDR3 runs to 15 residues.

The genes are TRBV27 and TRBJ1-2; D gene unclear. Germline CDR1 reads MNHEY; CDR2 reads SMNVEV (reference sequence). Trimming took off 3 bases at V and 7 bases at J, with 12 bases between the two ends. CDR3 size: 13 residues. This chain's CDR3 is CASSFTGAGGYTF. CDR3 nucleotides: TGTGCCAGCAGTTTCACGGGCGCGGGTGGCTACACCTTC.

The chain couples TRBV5-4 to TRBJ1-1; maybe TRBD1 (6 bases). This CDR3 is built from 15 residues. Germline CDR1 reads SGHNT; CDR2 reads YYREEE (reference sequence). The ends were cut back, 4 bases at V and 4 bases at J, with 17 bases in the middle. This chain's CDR3 is CASSPIRDMGTEAFF. In DNA form, the CDR3 reads TGTGCCAGCAGCCCCATTCGGGACATGGGCACTGAAGCTTTCTTT.

V is TRBV5-1 and J is TRBJ1-1; 7 positions agree with TRBD1. The CDR3 covers 16 residues. Germline CDR1 is SGHRS and CDR2 is YFSETQ. Germline trimming cut 4 bases from V and 7 bases from J; bases unmatched to any gene: 16. The DNA for the CDR3 is TGCGCCAGCAGCCCGCGACAGGGACCCGAGACCGGTGAAGCTTTCTTT. Encoded protein: CASSPRQGPETGEAFF. The full variable domain, its missing parts supplied by reference TRBV5-1 and TRBJ1-1, is KAGVTQTPRYLIKTRGQQVTLSCSPISGHRSVSWYQQTPGQGLQFLFEYFSETQRNKGNFPGRFSGRQFSNSRSEMNVSTLELGDSALYLCASSPRQGPETGEAFFGQGTRLTVV.

This chain links TRBV28 with TRBJ2-3; 7 positions agree with TRBD2. Germline trimming cut 4 bases from V and 0 bases from J; bases unmatched to any gene: 7. The CDR3 spans 16 residues. The germline gives CDR1 MDHEN, CDR2 SYDVKM. The CDR3 loop reads CASSSPGGSSTDTQYF. In DNA form, the CDR3 reads TGTGCCAGCAGTTCCCCCGGCGGGAGTAGCACAGATACGCAGTATTTT.

The chain is built from TRBV19 and TRBJ1-4; the match to TRBD1 covers 8 bases. Unmatched junction bases numbered 2, after V lost 6 bases and J lost 8 bases. The CDR3 contains 12 residues. Germline V gene lookup returns CDR1 LNHDA and CDR2 SQIVND (reference sequence). The CDR3 loop is CASRTGEEKLFF. The CDR3 DNA sequence: TGTGCCAGTAGGACAGGGGAGGAAAAACTGTTTTTT.

The V gene is TRBV6-5, the J gene TRBJ1-5, with 9 bases that match TRBD1. Unmatched junction bases numbered 6, after V lost 6 bases and J lost 3 bases. CDR1 MNHEY and CDR2 SVGAGI come from the germline V gene. CDR3 length: 15 residues. Here the CDR3 DNA reads TGTGCCAGCAGACAGGGGGCTACCTTCAATCAGCCCCAGCATTTT. It is translated as CASRQGATFNQPQHF.

The CDR3 spells CASSYVPGSGGTEAFF. CDR3 DNA sequence: TGTGCCAGCAGTTACGTCCCTGGGTCGGGGGGCACTGAAGCTTTCTTT. The chain recombines TRBV6-5 with TRBJ1-1; D might be TRBD1 (5 bases). The CDR3 extends over 16 amino acids. Per the germline V gene, CDR1 is MNHEY and CDR2 is SVGAGI. V shed 2 bases and J shed 4 bases, with 17 bases lying between them.

The chain combines TRBV3-1 (or the pseudogene TRBV3-2) with TRBJ2-5; D not certain. Trimming left V 0 bases short and J 7 bases short, with 15 bases between. Germline-derived CDR1 and CDR2 are LGHDT and YNNKEL (reference sequence). CDR3 size: 15 residues. CDR3 in DNA: TGTGCCAGCAGCCAAGATATGAGGCCGTCGGGGACCCAGTACTTC. Its protein is CASSQDMRPSGTQYF.

This clone was detected once. This sequence joins TRBV3-1 (or the pseudogene TRBV3-2) and TRBJ1-1; no reliable D call. Per germline, CDR1 LGHDT and CDR2 YNNKEL (reference sequence). The CDR3 runs 14 residues. V was trimmed by 2 bases and J by 1 base, leaving 8 bases between them. CDR3 sequence (DNA): TGTGCCAGCAGCCAAATTGACACGAACACTGAAGCTTTCTTT. This gives the protein CASSQIDTNTEAFF.

V gene TRBV2 combines with J gene TRBJ1-1; 7 bases line up with TRBD1. The CDR3 has 14 residues. Germline CDR1 is SNHLY and CDR2 is FYNNEI. Germline trimming cut 10 bases from V and 5 bases from J; bases unmatched to any gene: 13. The DNA for the CDR3 is TGTGCCACAGGGGGTAGCCAGGGGTCGACTGAAGCTTTCTTT. Its translation is CATGGSQGSTEAFF.

This sequence joins TRBV4-1 and TRBJ1-1, with a possible D match to TRBD1 (5 bases). Germline loops: CDR1 MGHRA, CDR2 YSYEKL. V lost 0 bases and J 0 bases, leaving 5 bases between the germline ends. The CDR3 sequence is 14 residues long. The CDR3 here is CASSQETVNTEAFF. CDR3 DNA: TGCGCCAGCAGCCAAGAGACAGTGAACACTGAAGCTTTCTTT.

This chain links TRBV29-1 with TRBJ1-1; D unresolved. The CDR3 is 13 amino acids. Germline assignment: CDR1 SQVTM and CDR2 ANQGSEA. Trimming shortened V by 3 bases and J by 0 bases, and 8 bases separated the two germline ends. CDR3 sequence: CSVETNMNTEAFF. The CDR3 nucleotides are TGCAGCGTTGAGACTAACATGAACACTGAAGCTTTCTTT.

The rearrangement uses TRBV29-1 and TRBJ1-2; the D is unclear. Trimming removed 1 base at V and 8 bases at J, with 20 bases between. The CDR3 has 15 residues. CDR1 and CDR2 from the germline V gene are SQVTM and ANQGSEA. CDR3 amino acids: CSVEVSLIPGYGYTF. The CDR3 DNA sequence: TGCAGCGTTGAAGTCTCCCTTATCCCAGGCTACGGCTACACCTTC.